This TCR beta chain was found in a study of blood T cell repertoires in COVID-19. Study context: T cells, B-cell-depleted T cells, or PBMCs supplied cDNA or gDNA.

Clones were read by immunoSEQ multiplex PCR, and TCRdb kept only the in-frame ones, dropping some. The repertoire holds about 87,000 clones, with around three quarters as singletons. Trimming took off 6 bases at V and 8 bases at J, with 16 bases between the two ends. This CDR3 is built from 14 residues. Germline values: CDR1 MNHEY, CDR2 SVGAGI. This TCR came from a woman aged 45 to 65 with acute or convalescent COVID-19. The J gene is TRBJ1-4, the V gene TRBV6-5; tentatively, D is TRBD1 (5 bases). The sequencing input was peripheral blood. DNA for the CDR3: TGTGCCAGCAGGTGGGGAGGGGAACGGGAAAAACTGTTTTTT. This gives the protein CASRWGGEREKLFF.